The 26 T cell receptor beta chains given below trace back to one sample, sequenced in a study of cytomegalovirus exposure and HLA in healthy donors (dated by TCRdb to 2016 to 2017). Library construction relied on the immunoSEQ multiplex PCR assay. For the multiplex PCR, a mixture combining 60 forward primers for TCR Vbeta segments and 13 reverse primers for TCR Jbeta segments was used. TCRdb limited this immuneACCESS table to in-frame rearrangements with V and J called. A share of clones is missing; checked studies link under half to unresolved V genes, and the rest is unexplained. The sample table records 100,000 or so clones; around 80% of these occur just once. The biggest ten clones account for 5% to 5.5% of the sample. The sequenced material came from PBMCs. The receptors come from a man aged 25-40 years in good health and CMV-seropositive.

The J gene is TRBJ1-6, the V gene TRBV7-9; D is perhaps TRBD1 (5 bases). Germline CDR1 reads SEHNR; CDR2 reads FQNEAQ (reference sequence). CDR3 length: 15 residues. Trimming removed 4 bases from V and 6 bases from J, with 13 bases in between. DNA for the CDR3: TGTGCCAGCAGCTCCCAGGGTTATGGTAATTCACCCCTCCACTTT. Its protein product is CASSSQGYGNSPLHF.

This clone turned up a few times. The chain couples TRBV9 to TRBJ1-5, with D perhaps matching TRBD1 (5 bases). V lost 1 base and J lost 4, with 12 bases in between. The CDR3 has 15 residues. CDR1 is SGDLS, CDR2 YYNGEE, per germline. CDR3 in amino acids: CASSVTGDGNQPQHF. The CDR3 region has the DNA TGTGCCAGCAGCGTAACGGGGGATGGGAATCAGCCCCAGCATTTT.

This rearrangement joins TRBV28 to TRBJ1-1, with D unresolved. The CDR3 has 15 residues. Looked up from germline, CDR1 is MDHEN and CDR2 is SYDVKM. With 5 bases removed from V and 4 bases from J, the gap between germline ends came to 17 bases. For the CDR3, the DNA is TGTGCCAGCAGTCTTTCACTGGCGGGAGCCACTGAAGCTTTCTTT. It encodes CASSLSLAGATEAFF.

This rearrangement joins TRBV27 to TRBJ2-1, with D perhaps matching TRBD2 (7 bases). From germline, CDR1 is MNHEY and CDR2 SMNVEV (reference sequence). There are 16 residues in the CDR3. The V and J ends lost 2 bases and 4 bases respectively, with 15 bases between them. This CDR3 reads CASSLLPGGPYNEQFF. CDR3 DNA sequence: TGTGCCAGCAGTTTACTGCCGGGGGGCCCATACAATGAGCAGTTCTTC.

This chain joins TRBV4-1 and TRBJ2-3; the match to TRBD1 covers 7 bases. The junction had 10 bases not matched to a gene; V was cut back by 4 bases and J by 3 bases. The CDR3 has 16 residues. Germline V gives CDR1 MGHRA, CDR2 YSYEKL. CDR3 coding DNA: TGCGCCAGCAGCCGCTCGACAGGGCTCTTGACAGATACGCAGTATTTT. As protein: CASSRSTGLLTDTQYF.

This clone has only a few counts. The rearrangement links TRBV19 to TRBJ1-5; D is perhaps TRBD1 (5 bases). Germline CDR1 and CDR2: LNHDA and SQIVND (reference sequence). The CDR3 is made up of 15 amino acids. V lost 7 bases and J lost 0, with 13 bases in between. CDR3 coding DNA: TGTGCCAGTATAACCTCAGGGTATAGCAATCAGCCCCAGCATTTT. Residues: CASITSGYSNQPQHF.

The J gene is TRBJ2-5, the V gene TRBV4-2; weak D call: TRBD2 (5 bases). The CDR3 runs 15 residues. V lost 0 bases to trimming and J lost 5 bases, with 13 bases between them. Germline assignment: CDR1 LGHNA and CDR2 YNFKEQ. The CDR3 nucleotides are TGTGCCAGCAGCCAAGAGACGGGAAACGGGGAGACCCAGTACTTC. Translation: CASSQETGNGETQYF.

This clone was picked up one time. The chain combines TRBV19 with TRBJ1-3, with no clear D. Trimming took 6 bases from V and 0 from J, leaving 12 bases between them. Germline CDR1 reads LNHDA; CDR2 reads SQIVND (reference sequence). The CDR3 is 15 residues long. The DNA for the CDR3 is TGTGCCAGTAGCCCCGGGAAAAGCTCTGGAAACACCATATATTTT. It encodes CASSPGKSSGNTIYF.

Only one count was recorded for this clone. The chain employs TRBV7-2 and TRBJ2-7; D might be TRBD1 (5 bases). Germline assignment: CDR1 SGHTA and CDR2 FQGNSA. V was trimmed by 2 bases and J by 7 bases, leaving 18 bases between them. The CDR3 is made up of 15 amino acids. CDR3 nucleotide sequence: TGTGCCAGCAGCTTAAGAAGGGGCGCAATGGGGGAGCAGTACTTC. It is translated as CASSLRRGAMGEQYF. Full variable domain (outside the CDR3, taken from reference TRBV7-2 and TRBJ2-7): GAGVSQSPSNKVTEKGKDVELRCDPISGHTALYWYRQSLGQGLEFLIYFQGNSAPDKSGLPSDRFSAERTGGSVSTLTIQRTQQEDSAVYLCASSLRRGAMGEQYFGPGTRLTVT.

J is TRBJ1-5 and V is TRBV27; D gene unclear. The V gene's germline CDR1 is MNHEY and CDR2 SMNVEV (reference sequence). This CDR3 is built from 14 residues. V shed 0 bases and J shed 1 base, with 4 bases lying between them. The CDR3 spells CASSLSRSNQPQHF. The CDR3 DNA reads TGTGCCAGCAGTTTATCTCGGAGCAATCAGCCCCAGCATTTT.

The chain employs TRBV30 and TRBJ2-7; possible D gene TRBD2, 5 bases. V gave up 4 bases and J gave up 5 bases, with 21 bases separating them. Germline assignment: CDR1 GTSNPN and CDR2 SVGIG (reference sequence). CDR3 length: 15 residues. The CDR3: CAWKPLTGLVDEQYF. The CDR3 coding sequence is TGTGCCTGGAAACCCCTCACGGGGTTGGTCGACGAGCAGTACTTC. Supplemented by reference TRBV30 and TRBJ2-7, the full variable domain reads SQTIHQWPATLVQPVGSPLSLECTVEGTSNPNLYWYRQAAGRGLQLLFYSVGIGQISSEVPQNLSASRPQDRQFILSSKKLLLSDSGFYLCAWKPLTGLVDEQYFGPGTRLTVT.

The chain employs TRBV5-1 and TRBJ1-1, with D possibly TRBD1 on 5 matching bases. Deletions cut 0 bases from V and 3 bases from J, with 12 bases between. Germline CDR1 SGHRS, CDR2 YFSETQ. The CDR3 totals 15 residues. In nucleotides, the CDR3 is TGCGCCAGCAGCTTGGCCGGGGGACTCCACACTGAAGCTTTCTTT. Residues: CASSLAGGLHTEAFF.

The rearrangement joins TRBV10-1 to TRBJ1-2; D unresolved. This CDR3 spans 16 amino acids. V lost 3 bases and J 3 bases, leaving 17 bases between the germline ends. CDR1 is WNHNN, CDR2 SYGVQD, per germline (reference sequence). The CDR3 bases are TGCGCCAGCAGTGACCATCGAGGAAGTCCCTACTATGGCTACACCTTC. It codes for CASSDHRGSPYYGYTF.

The rearrangement uses TRBV19 and TRBJ2-2, with D unclear. The V end lost 6 bases, the J end lost 5 bases, and 7 bases lay between the germline ends. The CDR3 runs 12 residues. Germline loops: CDR1 LNHDA, CDR2 SQIVND (reference sequence). CDR3 bases: TGTGCCAGTAGCCTTTTAACCGGGGAGCTGTTTTTT. It yields the protein CASSLLTGELFF.

This clone appeared once. The chain couples TRBV5-1 to TRBJ1-1, with 10 nucleotides matching TRBD1. The CDR3 contains 15 residues. Unmatched junction bases numbered 7, after V lost 7 bases and J lost 1 base. Germline V gene sequence: CDR1 SGHRS, CDR2 YFSETQ. This CDR3 is CASLDRGQGNTEAFF. The CDR3 coding sequence is TGCGCCAGCCTTGACAGGGGGCAAGGGAACACTGAAGCTTTCTTT.

The chain combines TRBV7-2 with TRBJ1-5; a possible D gene is TRBD1 (6 bases). This CDR3 is 16 amino acids long. The germline V and J ends were trimmed by 5 bases and 4 bases, with 18 bases remaining between them. Germline assignment: CDR1 SGHTA and CDR2 FQGNSA. CDR3 residues: CASSPRTASTNQPQHF. Here the CDR3 DNA reads TGTGCCAGCAGCCCGAGGACAGCCTCTACGAATCAGCCCCAGCATTTT.

The J gene is TRBJ2-1, the V gene TRBV5-4; 7 bases fit TRBD2. The CDR3 sequence is 16 residues long. Germline lookup yields CDR1 SGHNT and CDR2 YYREEE (reference sequence). After removal of 0 bases from V and 5 bases from J, the junction contained 8 bases not matched to a gene. The CDR3 coding sequence is TGTGCCAGCAGCTTGGTTAGGACTAGGCTTGACAATGAGCAGTTCTTC. It translates to CASSLVRTRLDNEQFF.

The rearrangement joins TRBV28 to TRBJ2-1, with 8 bases aligning to TRBD2. With V trimmed by 5 bases and J by 10 bases, 10 bases remained unmatched. Germline values: CDR1 MDHEN, CDR2 SYDVKM. The CDR3 extends over 14 amino acids. CDR3 in amino acids: CASSPHLAGEEQFF. DNA for the CDR3: TGTGCCAGCAGTCCCCACCTAGCGGGTGAAGAGCAGTTCTTC.

This chain links TRBV7-8 with TRBJ1-2; D call uncertain. The CDR3 has 12 residues. V lost 5 bases, J lost 4 bases, and 8 bases lay in between. The germline V gene has CDR1 SGHVS and CDR2 FQNEAQ. The CDR3 protein is CASSRHSYGYTF. The CDR3 bases are TGTGCCAGCAGCCGACACAGCTATGGCTACACCTTC. Combining the CDR3 with reference TRBV7-8 and TRBJ1-2 gives the whole variable domain GAGVSQSPRYKVAKRGQDVALRCDPISGHVSLFWYQQALGQGPEFLTYFQNEAQLDKSGLPSDRFFAERPEGSVSTLKIQRTQQEDSAVYLCASSRHSYGYTFGSGTRLTVV.

The chain employs TRBV5-1 and TRBJ1-2; maybe TRBD1 (6 bases). Trimming left V 4 bases short and J 2 bases short, with 12 bases between. In germline, CDR1 is SGHRS, CDR2 YFSETQ. This CDR3 is built from 14 residues. For the CDR3, the DNA is TGCGCCAGCAGCCGGACAGACCAGAACTATGGCTACACCTTC. Translated, it gives CASSRTDQNYGYTF.

The chain couples TRBV5-1 to TRBJ1-6; D is unresolved. The V gene's germline CDR1 is SGHRS and CDR2 YFSETQ. The CDR3 covers 13 residues. Trimming took off 0 bases at V and 9 bases at J, with 7 bases between the two ends. The CDR3 sequence is CASSLAGRSPLHF. The CDR3 bases are TGCGCCAGCAGCTTGGCAGGTCGTTCACCCCTCCACTTT.

The chain has TRBV27 and TRBJ1-5; a possible D gene is TRBD1 (5 bases). Between the trimmed V and J ends, which lost 0 bases and 2 bases, there was a span of 8 bases. The CDR3 sequence is 15 residues long. CDR1 is MNHEY and CDR2 is SMNVEV in the germline V gene (reference sequence). CDR3: CASSLSGGGNQPQHF. CDR3 DNA: TGTGCCAGCAGTTTATCAGGAGGGGGCAATCAGCCCCAGCATTTT.

This clone was seen a handful of times. The chain couples TRBV7-9 to TRBJ2-7; D might be TRBD2 (6 bases). CDR1 and CDR2 (germline): SEHNR, FQNEAQ (reference sequence). This CDR3 region has 12 residues. V gave up 6 bases and J gave up 3 bases, with 9 bases separating them. The CDR3 bases are TGTGCCAGCAGGCCGGGGGACTACGAGCAGTACTTC. Amino acids: CASRPGDYEQYF.

The chain recombines TRBV7-2 with TRBJ1-5; D may be TRBD1 (5 bases). Germline-derived CDR1 and CDR2 are SGHTA and FQGNSA. The CDR3 runs to 13 residues. V lost 3 bases to trimming and J lost 6 bases, with 9 bases between them. This chain's CDR3 is CASSFQGGQPQHF. In DNA, the CDR3 is TGTGCCAGCAGCTTCCAGGGAGGTCAGCCCCAGCATTTT. Full variable domain (outside the CDR3, taken from reference TRBV7-2 and TRBJ1-5): GAGVSQSPSNKVTEKGKDVELRCDPISGHTALYWYRQSLGQGLEFLIYFQGNSAPDKSGLPSDRFSAERTGGSVSTLTIQRTQQEDSAVYLCASSFQGGQPQHFGDGTRLSIL.

The chain has TRBV20-1 and TRBJ1-1; TRBD1 is a possible D gene (6 bases). The V and J ends lost 7 bases and 6 bases respectively, with 12 bases between them. The CDR3 extends over 11 amino acids. Germline V gene sequence: CDR1 DFQATT, CDR2 SNEGSKA (reference sequence). CDR3 protein: CSVGGASEAFF. In DNA, the CDR3 is TGCAGTGTCGGGGGGGCCTCTGAAGCTTTCTTT.

The V and J genes are TRBV7-9 and TRBJ2-5, with a tentative D call TRBD2 (5 bases). The CDR3 runs to 14 residues. Per germline, CDR1 SEHNR and CDR2 FQNEAQ (reference sequence). Deletions cut 5 bases from V and 6 bases from J, with 16 bases between. CDR3 sequence: CASSPPEGRQTQYF. The CDR3 DNA reads TGTGCCAGCAGCCCCCCCGAGGGCCGACAGACCCAGTACTTC.